Listed here are 30 T cell receptor beta chains from one sample, sequenced in a study of control samples from healthy donors and cancer patients. The protocol was immunoSEQ multiplex PCR, while the TCRdb copy is restricted to in-frame clones and leaves out a portion. Found here are 50,000 to 65,000 clones, just over 90% of them singletons; the top ten hold around 1.3%. Sequencing was done on a sample of PBMCs. The receptors here all came from a woman in her fifties or sixties with colorectal cancer.

The rearrangement joins TRBV18 to TRBJ1-1; no definite D call. This CDR3 is 13 amino acids long. V lost 5 bases, J lost 1 base, and 8 bases lay in between. Germline CDR1 KGHSH, CDR2 LQKENI. CDR3 nucleotide sequence: TGTGCCAGCTCAACACAGAAGAACACTGAAGCTTTCTTT. It yields the protein CASSTQKNTEAFF.

The gene calls are TRBV6-5 and TRBJ2-7; D unresolved. The CDR3 sequence is 14 residues long. V lost 5 bases and J 5 bases, leaving 16 bases between the germline ends. Germline-derived CDR1 and CDR2 are MNHEY and SVGAGI. In DNA form, the CDR3 reads TGTGCCAGCAGTCCCCAGTGGAGTGGCCACGAGCAGTACTTC. It specifies CASSPQWSGHEQYF.

The chain links TRBV2 to TRBJ1-4, with D maybe TRBD1 (5 bases). Germline values: CDR1 SNHLY, CDR2 FYNNEI. V lost 3 bases and J lost 5, with 10 bases in between. This CDR3 contains 14 residues. The CDR3 nucleotides are TGTGCCAGCAGTGAGGGGGACGAAAATGAAAAACTGTTTTTT. Protein: CASSEGDENEKLFF.

As DNA, the CDR3 is TGCGCCAGCAGCTTTAGCGGGAGCTCCAATGAGCAGTTCTTC. Its translation is CASSFSGSSNEQFF. The gene calls are TRBV5-1 and TRBJ2-1, with TRBD2 matching over 9 bases. Germline lookup yields CDR1 SGHRS and CDR2 YFSETQ. J gave up 6 bases and V 2 bases, and 3 bases lay outside the gene matches. The CDR3 is 14 amino acids.

This CDR3 is CASSASSGGSPPETQYF. The CDR3 DNA is TGCGCCAGCAGCGCCTCTAGCGGGGGGAGTCCACCAGAGACCCAGTACTTC. V and J are TRBV5-1 and TRBJ2-5; 11 positions agree with TRBD2. The V segment lost 4 bases and the J segment 4 bases; nucleotides outside the gene matches: 12. The CDR3 has 17 amino acids. Germline assignment: CDR1 SGHRS and CDR2 YFSETQ. Complete variable domain (other parts from reference TRBV5-1 and TRBJ2-5): KAGVTQTPRYLIKTRGQQVTLSCSPISGHRSVSWYQQTPGQGLQFLFEYFSETQRNKGNFPGRFSGRQFSNSRSEMNVSTLELGDSALYLCASSASSGGSPPETQYFGPGTRLLVL.

The chain carries TRBV3-1 (or the pseudogene TRBV3-2) and TRBJ1-6, with D unresolved. Trimming pared 4 bases from V and 4 bases from J, leaving 11 bases between. The length of the CDR3 is 15 residues. The germline CDR1 and CDR2 sequences are LGHDT and YNNKEL (reference sequence). The CDR3 DNA follows: TGTGCCAGCAGCCCGGGGAACACTTATAATTCACCCCTCCACTTT. It translates to CASSPGNTYNSPLHF.

V and J are TRBV19 and TRBJ1-1; weak D call: TRBD1 (6 bases). The CDR3 contains 12 residues. With 0 bases removed from V and 13 bases from J, the gap between germline ends came to 12 bases. Germline CDR1 LNHDA, CDR2 SQIVND (reference sequence). CDR3 region: CASSIEGRGCFF. CDR3 sequence (DNA): TGTGCCAGTAGTATAGAGGGCAGGGGATGTTTCTTT.

This chain uses TRBV5-4 with TRBJ2-3; 9 nucleotides agree with TRBD1. With 4 bases clipped from V and 0 bases from J, the junction kept 6 bases outside the gene matches. Germline V CDR1 and CDR2: SGHNT, YYREEE (reference sequence). The CDR3 covers 16 residues. CDR3 sequence reads: CASSLGQGRSTDTQYF. Here the CDR3 DNA reads TGTGCCAGCAGCCTTGGACAGGGGAGAAGCACAGATACGCAGTATTTT.

This chain joins TRBV27 and TRBJ2-2, with D possibly matching TRBD2 (6 bases). Germline assignment: CDR1 MNHEY and CDR2 SMNVEV (reference sequence). The CDR3 runs 17 residues. Deletions cut 0 bases from V and 0 bases from J, with 11 bases between. CDR3 coding DNA: TGTGCCAGCAGTTTATCGGCGCCGGGGGCGAACACCGGGGAGCTGTTTTTT. Translation gives CASSLSAPGANTGELFF.

V is TRBV4-1 and J is TRBJ1-2, with D possibly being TRBD1 (6 bases). In germline, CDR1 is MGHRA, CDR2 YSYEKL. V lost 0 bases, J lost 9 bases, and 8 bases lay in between. The CDR3 covers 12 residues. This CDR3 is CASSQDRGRYTF. As DNA, the CDR3 is TGCGCCAGCAGCCAAGACAGGGGTCGCTACACCTTC.

This clone was counted once. V usage is TRBV2 and J usage is TRBJ2-2; possibly TRBD1 for D (5 bases). Trimming left V 5 bases short and J 0 bases short, with 10 bases between. From germline, CDR1 is SNHLY and CDR2 FYNNEI. The CDR3 is 15 amino acids. The CDR3 nucleotides read TGTGCCAGCAGTAAGAACAGGCCGAACACCGGGGAGCTGTTTTTT. It codes for CASSKNRPNTGELFF.

This chain connects TRBV2 to TRBJ2-1; tentative D call: TRBD2 (6 bases). With 6 bases removed from V and 0 bases from J, the gap between germline ends came to 15 bases. Germline V gene lookup returns CDR1 SNHLY and CDR2 FYNNEI. The CDR3 length is 16 residues. CDR3 coding DNA: TGTGCCAGCAGGGGATACGGGACTCGCTCCTACAATGAGCAGTTCTTC. Its translation is CASRGYGTRSYNEQFF.

V is TRBV14 and J is TRBJ1-4, with TRBD1 as a possible D gene (5 bases). The V gene's germline CDR1 is SGHDN and CDR2 FVKESK. The CDR3 spans 15 residues. V lost 3 bases and J 6 bases, leaving 14 bases between the germline ends. CDR3 loop: CASSQGTVFDEKLFF. The CDR3 nucleotides read TGTGCCAGCAGCCAGGGGACGGTTTTTGATGAAAAACTGTTTTTT. Filled out from reference TRBV14 and TRBJ1-4, the complete variable domain reads EAGVTQFPSHSVIEKGQTVTLRCDPISGHDNLYWYRRVMGKEIKFLLHFVKESKQDESGMPNNRFLAERTGGTYSTLKVQPAELEDSGVYFCASSQGTVFDEKLFFGSGTQLSVL.

This sequence joins TRBV10-3 and TRBJ2-3; D possibly uses TRBD1 or TRBD2 (6 bases each). Trimming removed 3 bases from V and 0 bases from J, with 10 bases in between. Germline loops: CDR1 ENHRY, CDR2 SYGVKD. The CDR3 spans 15 residues. This CDR3 reads CAISDTGTSTDTQYF. The CDR3 DNA is TGTGCCATCAGTGACACAGGGACTAGCACAGATACGCAGTATTTT.

The V gene is TRBV7-9, the J gene TRBJ2-5, with 14 bases aligning to TRBD2. The V gene's germline CDR1 is SEHNR and CDR2 FQNEAQ (reference sequence). The CDR3 has 17 residues. The V and J ends lost 5 bases and 4 bases, in that order; junction bases with no gene match: 9. As DNA, the CDR3 is TGTGCCAGCAGCCACCCCGGGACTAGCGGGAGTGGAGAGACCCAGTACTTC. Protein: CASSHPGTSGSGETQYF.

This chain links TRBV20-1 with TRBJ1-1; D unclear. Trimming removed 3 bases from V and 5 bases from J, with 4 bases in between. Germline values: CDR1 DFQATT, CDR2 SNEGSKA (reference sequence). The CDR3 contains 10 residues. The DNA for the CDR3 is TGCAGTGCTAGCAAGACTGAAGCTTTCTTT. Translating gives CSASKTEAFF.

This chain connects TRBV28 to TRBJ1-1; D is ambiguous. Trimming took 7 bases from V and 3 from J, leaving 9 bases between them. CDR3 length: 12 residues. CDR1 MDHEN and CDR2 SYDVKM come from the germline V gene. CDR3 residues: CASKEGYTEAFF. The DNA for the CDR3 is TGTGCCAGCAAAGAGGGTTACACTGAAGCTTTCTTT.

V usage is TRBV19 and J usage is TRBJ1-2, with a weak D call TRBD1 (6 bases). The CDR3 totals 15 residues. Per the germline V gene, CDR1 is LNHDA and CDR2 is SQIVND (reference sequence). With 5 bases removed from V and 8 bases from J, the gap between germline ends came to 21 bases. CDR3 loop: CASSEQGSLVWGYTF. The DNA for the CDR3 is TGTGCCAGTAGTGAACAGGGCTCTCTGGTATGGGGCTACACCTTC.

The J gene is TRBJ2-3, the V gene TRBV19; 13 positions agree with TRBD2. Trimming took 5 bases from V and 5 from J; bases not matched to a gene: 7. The CDR3 totals 16 residues. Germline V CDR1 and CDR2: LNHDA, SQIVND (reference sequence). CDR3 sequence (DNA): TGTGCCAGTAGTCATACTAGCGGGGGGGGTAAAGATACGCAGTATTTT. Amino acids: CASSHTSGGGKDTQYF.

Only a few counts were recorded for this clone. The V call is TRBV3-1 (or the pseudogene TRBV3-2), the J call TRBJ2-7, with 7 bases fitting TRBD1. Germline values: CDR1 LGHDT, CDR2 YNNKEL (reference sequence). After removal of 3 bases from V and 0 bases from J, the junction contained 5 bases not matched to a gene. This CDR3 has 15 amino acids. The CDR3 sequence: CASSQLGTDSYEQYF. The CDR3 DNA is TGTGCCAGCAGCCAGCTCGGGACAGACTCCTACGAGCAGTACTTC.

The V gene is TRBV28, the J gene TRBJ2-1; the match to TRBD2 covers 7 bases. Per the germline V gene, CDR1 is MDHEN and CDR2 is SYDVKM. Trimming removed 4 bases from V and 8 bases from J; junction bases left unmatched: 8. CDR3 length: 14 residues. For the CDR3, the DNA is TGTGCCAGCAGTTCCCAATGGCGGGAGTATGAGCAGTTCTTC. Its protein product is CASSSQWREYEQFF.

This sequence joins TRBV18 and TRBJ1-1, with a possible D match to TRBD1 (5 bases). The CDR3 is made up of 14 amino acids. CDR1 and CDR2 from the germline V gene are KGHSH and LQKENI. With 6 bases removed from V and 0 bases from J, the gap between germline ends came to 11 bases. DNA for the CDR3: TGTGCCAGCTCGCCCCAGGGCATGAACACTGAAGCTTTCTTT. Its protein product is CASSPQGMNTEAFF.

This clone was counted a single time. The chain is built from TRBV7-6 and TRBJ2-6, with 8 bases fitting TRBD1. V shed 3 bases and J 0 bases; nucleotides not matched to a gene: 4. This CDR3 has 17 residues. Germline CDR1 SGHVS, CDR2 FNYEAQ. The CDR3 DNA sequence: TGTGCCAGCAGCTTGGGGACAGGAGCCTCTGGGGCCAACGTCCTGACTTTC. It codes for CASSLGTGASGANVLTF.

The genes are TRBV18 and TRBJ2-7; a possible D gene is TRBD1 (5 bases). V shed 5 bases and J shed 4 bases, with 6 bases lying between them. There are 11 residues in the CDR3. Germline V CDR1 and CDR2: KGHSH, LQKENI. The CDR3 DNA is TGTGCCAGCTCAAAGGGGTACGAGCAGTACTTC. Residues: CASSKGYEQYF. Variable domain in full (rest from reference TRBV18 and TRBJ2-7): NAGVMQNPRHLVRRRGQEARLRCSPMKGHSHVYWYRQLPEEGLKFMVYLQKENIIDESGMPKERFSAEFPKEGPSILRIQQVVRGDSAAYFCASSKGYEQYFGPGTRLTVT.

This rearrangement joins TRBV19 to TRBJ1-5; D not resolved. Germline lookup yields CDR1 LNHDA and CDR2 SQIVND (reference sequence). With 6 bases removed from V and 4 bases from J, the gap between germline ends came to 16 bases. The CDR3 loop spans 15 amino acids. DNA for the CDR3: TGTGCCAGTAGCCCAGCTGGCGGATCGAATCAGCCCCAGCATTTT. It specifies CASSPAGGSNQPQHF. The full variable domain, its missing parts supplied by reference TRBV19 and TRBJ1-5, is DGGITQSPKYLFRKEGQNVTLSCEQNLNHDAMYWYRQDPGQGLRLIYYSQIVNDFQKGDIAEGYSVSREKKESFPLTVTSAQKNPTAFYLCASSPAGGSNQPQHFGDGTRLSIL.

This clone was counted a single time. The chain combines TRBV6-5 with TRBJ2-5; no firm D call. In germline, CDR1 is MNHEY, CDR2 SVGAGI. The CDR3 is made up of 13 amino acids. V shed 6 bases and J shed 1 base, with 9 bases lying between them. Here the CDR3 DNA reads TGTGCCAGCAGCTTGACACCCCAAGAGACCCAGTACTTC. This encodes CASSLTPQETQYF.

V and J are TRBV30 and TRBJ2-3; TRBD1 matches at 7 bases. Germline V gives CDR1 GTSNPN, CDR2 SVGIG (reference sequence). The V and J ends lost 3 bases and 5 bases, in that order; junction bases with no gene match: 11. The CDR3 runs 15 residues. CDR3 amino acids: CAWSANRGNGDTQYF. CDR3 nucleotide sequence: TGTGCCTGGAGCGCGAACAGGGGAAATGGAGATACGCAGTATTTT.

The chain couples TRBV6-5 to TRBJ2-2, with D hard to call. CDR3 length: 13 amino acids. Per the germline V gene, CDR1 is MNHEY and CDR2 is SVGAGI. Trimming took 11 bases from V and 6 from J, leaving 16 bases between them. The CDR3, as DNA: TGTGCCTGCGCGATCCGAGTCTCCGGGGAGCTGTTTTTT. Translated: CACAIRVSGELFF.

This clone was observed a handful of times. As DNA, the CDR3 is TGTGCCAGTGCAACGAGCGGGGCGAACACCGGGGAGCTGTTTTTT. Its translation is CASATSGANTGELFF. The chain uses TRBV19 and TRBJ2-2; 7 nucleotides agree with TRBD2. The CDR3 contains 15 residues. V shed 8 bases and J 0 bases; nucleotides not matched to a gene: 6. Germline V gene data show CDR1 as LNHDA and CDR2 as SQIVND (reference sequence).

The rearrangement links TRBV6-5 to TRBJ2-7; D is uncertain. Germline values: CDR1 MNHEY, CDR2 SVGAGI. V lost 6 bases and J lost 3, with 9 bases in between. This CDR3 is built from 12 residues. The CDR3 coding sequence is TGTGCCAGCAGCACAGACGGCTACGAGCAGTACTTC. Its protein product is CASSTDGYEQYF.